This TCR beta chain was captured in a study of cytomegalovirus exposure and HLA in healthy donors. Turning to the study itself: Early released data had about 85 million unique TCRs, all coming from HLA-typed donors. Study-wide points: Later examination showed HLA-associated TCR beta chains had greater clonal expansion than equally common others.

The J segment lost 1 base and the V segment lost 5 bases, leaving 3 bases of the junction unmatched. Germline loops: CDR1 SGHAT, CDR2 FQNNGV. This CDR3 is built from 14 residues. This clone has only one observation. Its target is unknown. The study ran its PCR with 60 Vbeta and 13 Jbeta primers. The assay was immunoSEQ multiplex PCR, and TCRdb's table has in-frame clones only and misses some. The table includes fewer than 200,000 clones, 81% detected once. This chain joins TRBV11-2 and TRBJ2-5; 8 bases are a match to TRBD1. The sequencing sample was made of PBMCs. The TCR was taken from a woman in her twenties or thirties in good health and CMV-seronegative. The CDR3 bases are TGTGCCAGCAGCCTTACAGGGGGCCAAGAGACCCAGTACTTC. Translated, it gives CASSLTGGQETQYF.